The 8 T cell receptor beta chains below all came from one sample that was sequenced in a study of blood T cell repertoires in COVID-19. TCRdb's copy holds only in-frame clones and misses some; the assay was immunoSEQ multiplex PCR. The sample lists about 160,000 clones; around four fifths were seen once. The specimen was peripheral blood. These receptors all come from a human donor in a cohort sampled during active COVID-19.

The CDR3 coding sequence is TGTGCCAGCAGCGGTGTTGGGGACAGGGGGTCTGGCTACACCTTC. Translating it yields CASSGVGDRGSGYTF. The rearrangement uses TRBV7-2 and TRBJ1-2; 11 bases are a match to TRBD1. Trimming removed 5 bases from V and 7 bases from J; junction bases left unmatched: 9. CDR1 and CDR2 from the germline V gene are SGHTA and FQGNSA. CDR3 length: 15 residues.

The V call is TRBV14, the J call TRBJ2-1, with TRBD2 matching 11 bases. In germline, CDR1 is SGHDN, CDR2 FVKESK. The ends lost 0 bases at V and 7 bases at J; junction bases unmatched: 8. The CDR3 has 17 amino acids. DNA for the CDR3: TGTGCCAGCAGCCAAGATCTTAGCGGGAGGGCCGGAAATGAGCAGTTCTTC. This gives the protein CASSQDLSGRAGNEQFF.

The chain recombines TRBV11-3 with TRBJ1-1, with D perhaps TRBD1 (6 bases). The CDR3 has 14 amino acids. The V end lost 1 base, the J end lost 4 bases, and 10 bases lay between the germline ends. CDR1 and CDR2 (germline): SGHNT, YENEEA. CDR3 nucleotides: TGTGCCAGCAGCTTAGGGGGGCCTGGCACTGAAGCTTTCTTT. Encoded protein: CASSLGGPGTEAFF.

J is TRBJ2-6 and V is TRBV3-1 (or the pseudogene TRBV3-2); TRBD1 is a possible D gene (5 bases). The ends were cut back, 3 bases at V and 1 base at J, with 7 bases in the middle. The CDR3 sequence is 15 residues long. CDR1 is LGHDT, CDR2 YNNKEL, per germline (reference sequence). CDR3 residues: CASSQQGSGANVLTF. DNA for the CDR3: TGTGCCAGCAGCCAGCAGGGTTCTGGGGCCAACGTCCTGACTTTC.

This chain links TRBV30 with TRBJ2-7, with D maybe TRBD2 (5 bases). Germline assignment: CDR1 GTSNPN and CDR2 SVGIG (reference sequence). Trimming took off 1 base at V and 4 bases at J, with 14 bases between the two ends. The CDR3 contains 14 residues. The CDR3 loop reads CAWSGGGLLYEQYF. As DNA, the CDR3 is TGTGCCTGGAGTGGAGGAGGTTTACTATACGAGCAGTACTTC.

The rearrangement joins TRBV20-1 to TRBJ2-7; D remains ambiguous. Germline V CDR1 and CDR2: DFQATT, SNEGSKA (reference sequence). This CDR3 contains 11 residues. The V end lost 4 bases, the J end lost 5 bases, and 9 bases lay between the germline ends. The CDR3 bases are TGCAGTGCTAAGCCGGCGGACGAGCAGTACTTC. It encodes CSAKPADEQYF.

The J gene is TRBJ1-5, the V gene TRBV5-6; no reliable D call. The CDR3 consists of 14 residues. Trimming took off 4 bases at V and 3 bases at J, with 11 bases between the two ends. Germline CDR1 is SGHDT and CDR2 is YYEEEE. The CDR3 nucleotides are TGTGCCAGCAGCCTCCCGGGAAACAATCAGCCCCAGCATTTT. Protein product: CASSLPGNNQPQHF.

The rearrangement joins TRBV11-2 to TRBJ2-2; D gene unclear. This CDR3 contains 14 residues. V was cut by 5 bases and J by 5 bases, with 12 bases left in between. Germline CDR1 reads SGHAT; CDR2 reads FQNNGV. CDR3 sequence: CASSPPWRTGELFF. The CDR3 DNA reads TGTGCCAGCAGCCCGCCATGGAGAACCGGGGAGCTGTTTTTT.